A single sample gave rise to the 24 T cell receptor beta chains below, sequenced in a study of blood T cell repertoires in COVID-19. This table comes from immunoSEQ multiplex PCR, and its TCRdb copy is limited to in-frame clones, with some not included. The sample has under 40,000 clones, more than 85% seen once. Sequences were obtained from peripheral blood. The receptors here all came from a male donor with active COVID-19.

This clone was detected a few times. The CDR3 here is CASSMPHSNVLTF. CDR3 nucleotides: TGTGCCAGTAGTATGCCCCACTCGAACGTCCTGACTTTC. V usage is TRBV19 and J usage is TRBJ2-6; no reliable D call. The CDR3 is 13 amino acids. Germline lookup yields CDR1 LNHDA and CDR2 SQIVND (reference sequence). V was shortened by 3 bases and J by 10 bases, with 10 bases between the two germline ends.

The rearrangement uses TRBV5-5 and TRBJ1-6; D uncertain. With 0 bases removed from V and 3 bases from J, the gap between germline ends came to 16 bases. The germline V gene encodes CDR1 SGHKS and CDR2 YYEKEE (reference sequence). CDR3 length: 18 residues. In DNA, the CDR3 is TGTGCCAGCAGCTTGGCCCCAATGTGGGCAAGCTATAATTCACCCCTCCACTTT. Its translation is CASSLAPMWASYNSPLHF.

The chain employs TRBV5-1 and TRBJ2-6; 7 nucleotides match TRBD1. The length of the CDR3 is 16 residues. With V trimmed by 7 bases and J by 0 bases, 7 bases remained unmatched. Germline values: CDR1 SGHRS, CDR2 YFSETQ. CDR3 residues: CASWTGGSSGANVLTF. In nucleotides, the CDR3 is TGCGCCAGCTGGACAGGAGGCTCCTCTGGGGCCAACGTCCTGACTTTC.

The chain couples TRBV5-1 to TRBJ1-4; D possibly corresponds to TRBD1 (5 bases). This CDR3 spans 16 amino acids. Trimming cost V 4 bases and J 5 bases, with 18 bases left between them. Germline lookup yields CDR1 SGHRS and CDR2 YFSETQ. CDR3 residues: CASSAGTRGENEKLFF. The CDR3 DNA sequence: TGCGCCAGCAGCGCGGGAACTAGAGGGGAAAATGAAAAACTGTTTTTT.

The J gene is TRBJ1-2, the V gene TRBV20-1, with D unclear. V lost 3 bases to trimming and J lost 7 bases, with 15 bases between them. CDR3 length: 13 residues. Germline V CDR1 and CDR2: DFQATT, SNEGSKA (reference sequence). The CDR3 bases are TGCAGTGCTAGTCGTGAGGGCTCTAGTGGCTACACCTTC. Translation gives CSASREGSSGYTF.

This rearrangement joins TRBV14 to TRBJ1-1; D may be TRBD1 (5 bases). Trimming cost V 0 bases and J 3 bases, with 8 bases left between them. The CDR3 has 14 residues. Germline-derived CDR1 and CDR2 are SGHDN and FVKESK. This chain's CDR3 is CASSQDRVYTEAFF. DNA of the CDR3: TGTGCCAGCAGCCAAGACAGGGTTTACACTGAAGCTTTCTTT.

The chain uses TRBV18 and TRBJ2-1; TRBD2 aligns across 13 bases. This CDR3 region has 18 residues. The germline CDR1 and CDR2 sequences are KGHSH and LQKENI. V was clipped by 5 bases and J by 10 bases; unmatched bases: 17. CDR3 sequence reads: CASSKATSGGASSGEQFF. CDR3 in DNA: TGTGCCAGCTCAAAAGCTACTAGCGGGGGGGCCTCTTCAGGAGAGCAGTTCTTC.

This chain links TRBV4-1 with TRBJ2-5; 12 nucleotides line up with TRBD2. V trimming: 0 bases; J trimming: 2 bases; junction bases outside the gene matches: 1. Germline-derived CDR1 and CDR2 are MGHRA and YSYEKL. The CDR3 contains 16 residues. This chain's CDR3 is CASSQETSGGQETQYF. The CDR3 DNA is TGCGCCAGCAGCCAAGAAACTAGCGGGGGGCAAGAGACCCAGTACTTC.

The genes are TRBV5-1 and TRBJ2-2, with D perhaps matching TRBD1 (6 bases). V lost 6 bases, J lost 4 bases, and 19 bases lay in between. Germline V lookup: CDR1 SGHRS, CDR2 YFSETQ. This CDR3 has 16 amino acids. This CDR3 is CASNLGTQGFTGELFF. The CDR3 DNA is TGCGCCAGCAATCTGGGGACACAGGGATTCACCGGGGAGCTGTTTTTT.

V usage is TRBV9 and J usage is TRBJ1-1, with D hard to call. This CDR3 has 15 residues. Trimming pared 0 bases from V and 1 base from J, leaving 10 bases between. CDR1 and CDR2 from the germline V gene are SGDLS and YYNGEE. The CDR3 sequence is CASSVGPSANTEAFF. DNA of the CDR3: TGTGCCAGCAGCGTAGGCCCGAGCGCGAACACTGAAGCTTTCTTT.

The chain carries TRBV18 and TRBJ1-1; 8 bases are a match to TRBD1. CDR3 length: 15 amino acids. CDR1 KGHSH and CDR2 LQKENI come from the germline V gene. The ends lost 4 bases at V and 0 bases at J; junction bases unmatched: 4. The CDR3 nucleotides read TGTGCCAGCTCACGGACGGGACAGGTGAACACTGAAGCTTTCTTT. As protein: CASSRTGQVNTEAFF.

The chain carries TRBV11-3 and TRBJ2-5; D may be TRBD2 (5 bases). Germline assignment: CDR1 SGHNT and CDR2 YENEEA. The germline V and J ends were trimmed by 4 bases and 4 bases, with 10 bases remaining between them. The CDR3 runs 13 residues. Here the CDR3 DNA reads TGTGCCAGCAGCTGGGCGGGCAGAGAGACCCAGTACTTC. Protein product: CASSWAGRETQYF.

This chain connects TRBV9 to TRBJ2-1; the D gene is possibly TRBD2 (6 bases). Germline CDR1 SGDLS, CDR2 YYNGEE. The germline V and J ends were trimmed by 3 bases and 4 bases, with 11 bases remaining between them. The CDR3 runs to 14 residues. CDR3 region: CASSASGTYNEQFF. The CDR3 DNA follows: TGTGCCAGCAGCGCTTCCGGGACTTACAATGAGCAGTTCTTC.

CDR3 nucleotide sequence: TGTGCCAGTAGTACGACCCTAAGCGGTCCCCTCCACTTT. Its translation is CASSTTLSGPLHF. This chain links TRBV19 with TRBJ1-6, with D unresolved. Trimming cost V 4 bases and J 13 bases, with 14 bases left between them. CDR1 and CDR2 (germline): LNHDA, SQIVND (reference sequence). The CDR3 loop spans 13 amino acids. The variable domain in full, completed from reference TRBV19 and TRBJ1-6, reads DGGITQSPKYLFRKEGQNVTLSCEQNLNHDAMYWYRQDPGQGLRLIYYSQIVNDFQKGDIAEGYSVSREKKESFPLTVTSAQKNPTAFYLCASSTTLSGPLHFGNGTRLTVT.

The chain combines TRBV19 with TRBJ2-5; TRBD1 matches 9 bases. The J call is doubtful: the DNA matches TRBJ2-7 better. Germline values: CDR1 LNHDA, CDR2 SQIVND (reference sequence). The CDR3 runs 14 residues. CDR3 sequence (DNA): TGTGCCAGTAGGGGCAGCGGGACAGGGTACGAGCAGTACTTC. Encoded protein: CASRGSGTGYEQYF.

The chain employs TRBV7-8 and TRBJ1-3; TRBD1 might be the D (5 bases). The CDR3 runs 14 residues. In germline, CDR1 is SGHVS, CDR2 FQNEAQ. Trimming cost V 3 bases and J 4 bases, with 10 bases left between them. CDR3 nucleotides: TGTGCCAGCAGCTTGGGGGGTTCCGGAAACACCATATATTTT. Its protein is CASSLGGSGNTIYF.

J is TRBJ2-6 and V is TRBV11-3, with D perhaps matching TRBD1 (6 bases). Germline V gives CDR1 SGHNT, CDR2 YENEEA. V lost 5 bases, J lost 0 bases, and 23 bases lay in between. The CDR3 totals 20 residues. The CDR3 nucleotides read TGTGCCAGCAGCCCCCCTACGCGCAGGGGCCACCGCTCTGGGGCCAACGTCCTGACTTTC. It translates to CASSPPTRRGHRSGANVLTF. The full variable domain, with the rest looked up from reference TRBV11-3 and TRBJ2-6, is EAGVVQSPRYKIIEKKQPVAFWCNPISGHNTLYWYLQNLGQGPELLIRYENEEAVDDSQLPKDRFSAERLKGVDSTLKIQPAELGDSAVYLCASSPPTRRGHRSGANVLTFGAGSRLTVL.

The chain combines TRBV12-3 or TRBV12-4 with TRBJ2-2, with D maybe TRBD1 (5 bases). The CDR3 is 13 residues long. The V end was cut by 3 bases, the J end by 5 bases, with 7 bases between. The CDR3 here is CASSFRQTGELFF. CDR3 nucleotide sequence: TGTGCCAGCAGTTTCAGACAGACCGGGGAGCTGTTTTTT.

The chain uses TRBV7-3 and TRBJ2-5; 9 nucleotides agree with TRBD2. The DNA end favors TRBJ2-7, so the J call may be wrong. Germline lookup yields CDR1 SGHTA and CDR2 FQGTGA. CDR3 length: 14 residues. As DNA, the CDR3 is TGTGCCAGCAGCTCCGGACTAGCGTTCGACGAGCAGTACTTC. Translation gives CASSSGLAFDEQYF.

CDR3 region: CSASLGASNQPQHF. The CDR3 bases are TGCAGTGCTAGTCTGGGGGCTAGCAATCAGCCCCAGCATTTT. This chain joins TRBV20-1 and TRBJ1-5; possible D gene TRBD1, 6 bases. The germline V and J ends were trimmed by 3 bases and 0 bases, with 9 bases remaining between them. Germline V CDR1 and CDR2: DFQATT, SNEGSKA (reference sequence). CDR3 length: 14 residues.

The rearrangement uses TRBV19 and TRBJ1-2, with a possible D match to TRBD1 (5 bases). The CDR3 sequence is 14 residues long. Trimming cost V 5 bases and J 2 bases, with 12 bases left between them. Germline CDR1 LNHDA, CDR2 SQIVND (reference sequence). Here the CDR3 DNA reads TGTGCCAGTAGTCCGACGGGGGAAAACTATGGCTACACCTTC. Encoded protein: CASSPTGENYGYTF.

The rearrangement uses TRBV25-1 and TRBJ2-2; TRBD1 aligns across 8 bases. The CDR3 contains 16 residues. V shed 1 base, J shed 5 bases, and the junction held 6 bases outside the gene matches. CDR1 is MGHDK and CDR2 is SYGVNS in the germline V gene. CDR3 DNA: TGTGCCAGCAGTGAATTGGACAGGGATAGTACCGGGGAGCTGTTTTTT. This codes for CASSELDRDSTGELFF.

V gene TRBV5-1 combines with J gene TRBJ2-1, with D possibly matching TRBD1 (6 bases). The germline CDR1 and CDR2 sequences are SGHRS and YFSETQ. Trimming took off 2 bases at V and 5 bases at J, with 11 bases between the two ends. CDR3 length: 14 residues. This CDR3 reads CASSFGDTHNEQFF. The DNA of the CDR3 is TGCGCCAGCAGCTTTGGGGACACACACAATGAGCAGTTCTTC.

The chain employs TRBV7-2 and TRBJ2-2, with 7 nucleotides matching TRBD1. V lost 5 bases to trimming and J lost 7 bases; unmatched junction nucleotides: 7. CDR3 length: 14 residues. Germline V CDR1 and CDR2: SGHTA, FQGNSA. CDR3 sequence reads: CASSTETGFGELFF. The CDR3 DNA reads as TGTGCCAGCAGCACGGAGACAGGGTTCGGGGAGCTGTTTTTT.